This T cell receptor (beta chain) was obtained from a study of T cell responses to AZD1222 COVID-19 vaccine. Study-level points and caveats: At baseline, seropositivity was found in only a handful of AZD1222 recipients. Females outnumbered males among donors, who were mostly white British; clonal diversity was possibly underestimated.

Notes on this clone: Its antigen remains unidentified.

Profiling relied on immunoSEQ multiplex PCR, and the TCRdb table lists in-frame clones only, not all of them. The table records roughly 84,000 clones, around 88% of them present only once. Trimming pared 4 bases from V and 1 base from J, leaving 7 bases between. There are 13 residues in the CDR3. Germline CDR1 is MNHEY and CDR2 is SVGAGI. The receptor comes from an adult who received the AZD1222 COVID-19 vaccine. The sample consisted of peripheral blood, taken 28 days after the second AZD1222 dose. V usage is TRBV6-5 and J usage is TRBJ1-1, with a tentative D call TRBD1 (5 bases). The CDR3 DNA reads as TGTGCCAGCAGTTGGGGGAGGAACACTGAAGCTTTCTTT. Amino acids: CASSWGRNTEAFF.